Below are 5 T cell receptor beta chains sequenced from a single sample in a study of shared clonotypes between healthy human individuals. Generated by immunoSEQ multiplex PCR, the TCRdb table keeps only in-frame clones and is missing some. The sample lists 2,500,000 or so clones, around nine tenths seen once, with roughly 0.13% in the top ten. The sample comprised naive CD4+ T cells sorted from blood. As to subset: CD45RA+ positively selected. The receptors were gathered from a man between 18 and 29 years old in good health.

The CDR3 loop reads CASSSRTGTYNSPLHF. CDR3 in DNA: TGTGCCAGTAGTTCGCGGACAGGTACCTATAATTCACCCCTCCACTTT. The V call is TRBV19, the J call TRBJ1-6, with 7 positions matching TRBD1. The CDR3 sequence is 16 residues long. V dropped 5 bases and J dropped 2; count of bases not matched to a gene: 6. Germline V gene lookup returns CDR1 LNHDA and CDR2 SQIVND (reference sequence).

In DNA, the CDR3 is TGTGCCAGCAGCTCGAACCCAAGGACGCTTCTAGCTCCCGAGCAGTACTTC. Translating gives CASSSNPRTLLAPEQYF. The V gene is TRBV7-6, the J gene TRBJ2-7; TRBD2 is a possible D gene (5 bases). This CDR3 has 17 amino acids. Trimming left V 4 bases short and J 6 bases short, with 25 bases between. CDR1 SGHVS and CDR2 FNYEAQ come from the germline V gene.

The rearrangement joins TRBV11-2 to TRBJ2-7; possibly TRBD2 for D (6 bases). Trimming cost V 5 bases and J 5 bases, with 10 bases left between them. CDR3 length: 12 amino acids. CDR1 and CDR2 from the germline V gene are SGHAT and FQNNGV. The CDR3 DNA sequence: TGTGCCAGCAGCAACCGACTAGACGAGCAGTACTTC. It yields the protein CASSNRLDEQYF.

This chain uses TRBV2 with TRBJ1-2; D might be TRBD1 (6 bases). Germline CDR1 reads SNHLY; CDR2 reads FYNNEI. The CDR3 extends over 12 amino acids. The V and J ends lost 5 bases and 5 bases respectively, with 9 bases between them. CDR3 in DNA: TGTGCCAGCAGTCTTCAGGGGTATGGCTACACCTTC. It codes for CASSLQGYGYTF.

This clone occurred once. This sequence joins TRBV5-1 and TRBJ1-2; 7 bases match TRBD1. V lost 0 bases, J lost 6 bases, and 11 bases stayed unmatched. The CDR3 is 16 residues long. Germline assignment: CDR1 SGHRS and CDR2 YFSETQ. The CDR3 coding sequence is TGCGCCAGCAGCTTGGCCCGGACAGGTAGGCCGGATGGCTACACCTTC. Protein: CASSLARTGRPDGYTF. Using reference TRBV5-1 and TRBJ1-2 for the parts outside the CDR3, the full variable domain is KAGVTQTPRYLIKTRGQQVTLSCSPISGHRSVSWYQQTPGQGLQFLFEYFSETQRNKGNFPGRFSGRQFSNSRSEMNVSTLELGDSALYLCASSLARTGRPDGYTFGSGTRLTVV.